This T cell receptor (beta chain) was obtained from a study of shared clonotypes between healthy human individuals. The overall study: Per-donor plates numbered three CD4 naive, three CD4 memory, two CD8 naive and one CD8 memory.

Germline assignment: CDR1 SGHAT and CDR2 FQNNGV. The CDR3 totals 18 residues. V lost 0 bases to trimming and J lost 2 bases, with 14 bases between them. Clones were read by immunoSEQ multiplex PCR, and TCRdb kept only the in-frame ones, dropping some. The sample has around 2.3 million clones, approximately 96% seen once; the top ten hold around 0.13%. A CD45RA+ naive subset and a CD45RA-negative memory subset were split from CD4+ cells. The TCR originated in a man aged 18 to 29 in good health. The sample consisted of naive CD4+ T cells sorted from blood. As to subset: CD45RA+ positively selected. This rearrangement joins TRBV11-2 to TRBJ2-6, with a tentative D call TRBD1 (5 bases). DNA for the CDR3: TGTGCCAGCAGCTTAGATCACAACAGGTCGCCTGGGGCCAACGTCCTGACTTTC. Its protein is CASSLDHNRSPGANVLTF.